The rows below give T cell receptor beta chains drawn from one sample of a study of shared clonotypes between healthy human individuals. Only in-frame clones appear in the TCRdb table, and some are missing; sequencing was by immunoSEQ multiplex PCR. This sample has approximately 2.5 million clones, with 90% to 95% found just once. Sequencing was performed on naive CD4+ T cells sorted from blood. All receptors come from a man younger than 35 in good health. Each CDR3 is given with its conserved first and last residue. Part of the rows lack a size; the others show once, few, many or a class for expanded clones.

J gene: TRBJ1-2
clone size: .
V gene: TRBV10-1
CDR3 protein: CASSESTWGGYTF

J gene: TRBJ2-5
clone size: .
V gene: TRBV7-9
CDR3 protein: CASSMGSLGGETQYF

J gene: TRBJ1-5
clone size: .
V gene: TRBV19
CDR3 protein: CATTFTASNQPQHF

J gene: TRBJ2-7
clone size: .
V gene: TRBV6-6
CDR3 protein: CASSADRGTPYEQYF

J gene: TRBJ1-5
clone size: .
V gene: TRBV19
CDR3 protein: CASSPGQANQPQHF

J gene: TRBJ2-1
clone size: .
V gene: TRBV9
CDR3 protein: CASSVERGVYNEQFF

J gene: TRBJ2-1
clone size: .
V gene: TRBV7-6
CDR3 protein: CASSSQGSSGNEQFF

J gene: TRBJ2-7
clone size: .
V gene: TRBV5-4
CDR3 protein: CASSLWEQGAGYEQYF

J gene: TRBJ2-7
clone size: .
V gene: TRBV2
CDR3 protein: CASSLMNRGTYEQYF

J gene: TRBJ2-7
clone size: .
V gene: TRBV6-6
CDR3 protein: CASSYRDRGTYEQYF

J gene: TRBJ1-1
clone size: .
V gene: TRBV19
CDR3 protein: CASSKRDSTEAFF

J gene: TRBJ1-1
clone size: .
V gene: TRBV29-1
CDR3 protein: CSGTGTPNTEAFF

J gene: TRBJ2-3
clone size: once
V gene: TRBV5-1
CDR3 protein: CASSLGSPDTQYF

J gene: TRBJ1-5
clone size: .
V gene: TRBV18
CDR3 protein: CASSPQGAPGSPQHF

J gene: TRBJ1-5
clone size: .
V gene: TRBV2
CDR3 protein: CASSDGAPNQPQHF

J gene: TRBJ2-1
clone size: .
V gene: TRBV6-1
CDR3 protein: CASKTGTSSNEQFF

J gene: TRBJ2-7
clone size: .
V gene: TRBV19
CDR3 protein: CASSIVGGRAYEQYF

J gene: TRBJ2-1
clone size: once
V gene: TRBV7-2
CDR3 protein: CASSPRTSGYNEQFF

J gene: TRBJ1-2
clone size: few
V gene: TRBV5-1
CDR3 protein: CASSLASLEGGYTF

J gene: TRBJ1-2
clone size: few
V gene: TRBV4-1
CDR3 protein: CASSQVPGTANYGYTF

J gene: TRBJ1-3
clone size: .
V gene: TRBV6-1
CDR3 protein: CASSSDRGNTIYF

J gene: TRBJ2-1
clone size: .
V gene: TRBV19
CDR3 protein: CASSIAASSYNEQFF

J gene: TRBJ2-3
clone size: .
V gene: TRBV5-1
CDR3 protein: CASSLGTSGVYADTQYF

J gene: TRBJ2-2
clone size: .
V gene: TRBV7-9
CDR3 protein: CASSSPGLAGIGAGELFF

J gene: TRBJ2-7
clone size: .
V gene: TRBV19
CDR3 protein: CASSSPAETHEQYF

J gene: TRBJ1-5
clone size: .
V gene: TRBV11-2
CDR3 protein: CASSLAGLNQPQHF

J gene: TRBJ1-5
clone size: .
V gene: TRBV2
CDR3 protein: CASMPGVNQPQHF

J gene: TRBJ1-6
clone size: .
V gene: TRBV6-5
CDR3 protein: CASSNGGARNSPLHF

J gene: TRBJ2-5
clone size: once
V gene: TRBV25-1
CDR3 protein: CASSEGLNWGRETQYF

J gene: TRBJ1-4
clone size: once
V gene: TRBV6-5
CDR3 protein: CASSYCVRQLFF

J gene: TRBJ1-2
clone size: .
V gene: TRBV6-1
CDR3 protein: CASSAGQGRYGYTF